This TCR beta chain was profiled in a study of T cell responses to AZD1222 COVID-19 vaccine. The CDR3 totals 14 residues. Germline V gene lookup returns CDR1 SGHAT and CDR2 FQNNGV. Trimming took 5 bases from V and 3 from J, leaving 13 bases between them. Study-wide results and caveats: Vaccine-associated CD4 TCRs ranged over spike, dominating at 160-218 and 743-854. Reports say nearly half of spike-specific TCRs go after unmutated variant regions. In a largely white British group with more females than males, clonal diversity was possibly underestimated. Spike-specific TCR breadth and depth both grew after two AZD1222 doses.

As to this clone: Its antigen is undetermined.

Using immunoSEQ multiplex PCR, the repertoire was profiled, and TCRdb retains in-frame clones only, with some absent. This table holds about 150,000 clones, roughly 88% found once. This chain connects TRBV11-2 to TRBJ1-2; D is uncertain. This TCR derives from an adult who received the AZD1222 COVID-19 vaccine. The sequencing used peripheral blood, collected 28 days after the second AZD1222 dose. CDR3 sequence reads: CASSPQARDYGYTF. In nucleotides, the CDR3 is TGTGCCAGCAGCCCCCAGGCCCGGGACTATGGCTACACCTTC.